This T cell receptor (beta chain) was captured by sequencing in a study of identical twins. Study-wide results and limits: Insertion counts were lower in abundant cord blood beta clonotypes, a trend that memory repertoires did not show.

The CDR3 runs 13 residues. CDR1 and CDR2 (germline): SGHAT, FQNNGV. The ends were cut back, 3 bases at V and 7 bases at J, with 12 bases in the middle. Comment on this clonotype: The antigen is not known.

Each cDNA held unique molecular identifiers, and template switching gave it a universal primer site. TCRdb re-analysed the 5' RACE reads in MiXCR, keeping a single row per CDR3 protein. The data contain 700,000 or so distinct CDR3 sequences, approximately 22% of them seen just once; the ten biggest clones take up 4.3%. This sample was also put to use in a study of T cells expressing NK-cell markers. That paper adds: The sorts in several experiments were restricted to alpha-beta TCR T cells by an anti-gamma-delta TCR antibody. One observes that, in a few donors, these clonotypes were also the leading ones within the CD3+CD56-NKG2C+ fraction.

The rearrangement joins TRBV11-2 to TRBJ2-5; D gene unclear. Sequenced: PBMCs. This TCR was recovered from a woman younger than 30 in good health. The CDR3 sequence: CASSFSSVVTQYF. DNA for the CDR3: TGTGCCAGCAGCTTCTCCTCGGTTGTGACCCAGTACTTC.